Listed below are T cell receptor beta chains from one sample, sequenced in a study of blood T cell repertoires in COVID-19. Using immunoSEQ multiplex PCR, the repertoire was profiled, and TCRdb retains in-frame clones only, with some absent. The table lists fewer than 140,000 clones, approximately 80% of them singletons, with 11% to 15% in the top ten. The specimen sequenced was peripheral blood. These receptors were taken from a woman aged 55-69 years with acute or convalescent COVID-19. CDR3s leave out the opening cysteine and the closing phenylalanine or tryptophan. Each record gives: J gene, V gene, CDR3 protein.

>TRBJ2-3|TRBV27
ASSLQAQADTQY
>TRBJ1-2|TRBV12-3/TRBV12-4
ASGLATESGYT
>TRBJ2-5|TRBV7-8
ASSPRGGAGETQY
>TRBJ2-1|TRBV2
ASSGQGTYNEQF
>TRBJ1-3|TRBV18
ASSSQGATGNTIY
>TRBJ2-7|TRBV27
ASSFGLADSYEQY
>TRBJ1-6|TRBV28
ASSLGGARNSPLH
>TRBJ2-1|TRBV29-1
SVGPGPLPTYNEQF
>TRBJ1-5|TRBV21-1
ATNRGQANQPQH
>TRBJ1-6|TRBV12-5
ASGPEGAHSPLH
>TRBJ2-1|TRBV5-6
ASSLGGSTNEQF
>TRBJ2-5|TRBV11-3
ASSLRARGTQY
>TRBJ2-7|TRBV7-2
ASSLAGSSYEQY
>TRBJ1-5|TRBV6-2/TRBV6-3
ASSYWRQPQH
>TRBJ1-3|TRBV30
AWSLDSLSGNTIY
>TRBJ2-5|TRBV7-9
ASSFGTSREETQY
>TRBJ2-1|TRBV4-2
ASSQGRGTGTYNEQF
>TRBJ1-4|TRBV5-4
ASSAPDFNEKLF
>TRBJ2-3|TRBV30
AWRPRGQADTQY
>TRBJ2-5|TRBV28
ASSFGLRTRLNEETQY
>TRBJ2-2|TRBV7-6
ASSASGDTGELF
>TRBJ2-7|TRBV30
AWGIGTGRYEQY
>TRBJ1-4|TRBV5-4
ASSLVGTKGEKLF
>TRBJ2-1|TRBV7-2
ASSLARARDGEQF
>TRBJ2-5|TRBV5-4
ASSLTGGSETQY
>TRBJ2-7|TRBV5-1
ASSFVSGSYEQY
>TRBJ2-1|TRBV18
ASSPRAMRSYNEQF
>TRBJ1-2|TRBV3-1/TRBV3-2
ASSQDRGLDGYT
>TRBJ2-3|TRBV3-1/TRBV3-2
ASSLGLGFTDTQY
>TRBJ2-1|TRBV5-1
ASSWDRGNNEQF
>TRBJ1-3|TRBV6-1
ASSEDRNSGNTIY
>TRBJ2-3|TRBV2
ASSEFLTGETDTQY
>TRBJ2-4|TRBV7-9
ASSPRGGDPKGGDIQY
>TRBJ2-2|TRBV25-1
ASSPQGVTGELF
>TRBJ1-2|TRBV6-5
ASRQGYGYT
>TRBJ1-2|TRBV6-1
ASSEQGAKYGYT
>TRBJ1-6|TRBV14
ASSQGQGGSPLH
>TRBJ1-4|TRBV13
ASSSTRDSFNEKLF
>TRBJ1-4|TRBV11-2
ASSSTGGNEKLF
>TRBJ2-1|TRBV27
ATRRSGGDNEQF
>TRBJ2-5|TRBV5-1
ASSGGTGGETQY
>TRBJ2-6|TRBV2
ASKEQAGANVLT
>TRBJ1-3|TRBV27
ASSLYRGPGNTIY
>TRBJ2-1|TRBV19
ASSINSGTSGRRNNEQF
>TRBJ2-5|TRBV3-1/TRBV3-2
ASSRGLGGETQY